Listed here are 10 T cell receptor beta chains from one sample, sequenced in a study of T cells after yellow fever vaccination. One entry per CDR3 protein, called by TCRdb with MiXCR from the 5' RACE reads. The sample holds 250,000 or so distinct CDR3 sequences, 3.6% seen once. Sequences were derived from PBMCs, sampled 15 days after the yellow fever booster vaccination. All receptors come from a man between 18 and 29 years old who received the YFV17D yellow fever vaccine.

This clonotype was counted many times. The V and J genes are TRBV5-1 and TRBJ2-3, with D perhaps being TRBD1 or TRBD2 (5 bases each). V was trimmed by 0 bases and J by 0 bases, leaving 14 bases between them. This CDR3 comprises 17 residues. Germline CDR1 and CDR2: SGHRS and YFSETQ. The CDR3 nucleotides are TGCGCCAGCAGCTTGGCTCTTGGGGGAACTAGCACAGATACGCAGTATTTT. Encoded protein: CASSLALGGTSTDTQYF.

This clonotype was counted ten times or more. The CDR3 is CASRLRTGQETQYF. The CDR3 nucleotides read TGTGCCAGCAGACTTCGGACAGGCCAAGAGACCCAGTACTTC. The chain is built from TRBV3-1 and TRBJ2-5; 7 positions match TRBD1. CDR1 and CDR2 from the germline V gene are LGHDT and YNNKEL (reference sequence). After removal of 6 bases from V and 1 base from J, the junction contained 5 bases not matched to a gene. CDR3 length equals 14 residues.

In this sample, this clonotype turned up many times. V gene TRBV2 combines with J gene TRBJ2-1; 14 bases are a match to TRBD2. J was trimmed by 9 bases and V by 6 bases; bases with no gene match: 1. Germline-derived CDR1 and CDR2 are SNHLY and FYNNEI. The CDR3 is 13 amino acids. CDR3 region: CASRGLAGGEQFF. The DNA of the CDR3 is TGTGCCAGCAGAGGACTAGCGGGGGGTGAGCAGTTCTTC.

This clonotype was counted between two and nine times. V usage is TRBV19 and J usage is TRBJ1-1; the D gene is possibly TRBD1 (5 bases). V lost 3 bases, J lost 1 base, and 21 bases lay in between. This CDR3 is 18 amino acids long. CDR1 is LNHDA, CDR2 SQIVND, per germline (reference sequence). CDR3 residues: CASSITAGRLPRNTEAFF. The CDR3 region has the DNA TGTGCCAGTAGTATCACGGCGGGACGCCTTCCCAGGAACACTGAAGCTTTCTTT. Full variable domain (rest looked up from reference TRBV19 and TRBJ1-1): DGGITQSPKYLFRKEGQNVTLSCEQNLNHDAMYWYRQDPGQGLRLIYYSQIVNDFQKGDIAEGYSVSREKKESFPLTVTSAQKNPTAFYLCASSITAGRLPRNTEAFFGQGTRLTVV.

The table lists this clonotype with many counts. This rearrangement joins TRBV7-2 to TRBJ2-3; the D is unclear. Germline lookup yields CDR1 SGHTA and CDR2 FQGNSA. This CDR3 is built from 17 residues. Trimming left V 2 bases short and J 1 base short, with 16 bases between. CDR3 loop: CASSLTRLVLGTDTQYF. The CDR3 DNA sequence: TGTGCCAGCAGCTTAACCAGACTGGTGCTCGGCACAGATACGCAGTATTTT.

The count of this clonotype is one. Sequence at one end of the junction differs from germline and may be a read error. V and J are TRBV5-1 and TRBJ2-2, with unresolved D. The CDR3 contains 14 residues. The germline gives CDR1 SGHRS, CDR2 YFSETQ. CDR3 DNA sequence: TGCGCCAGGAGCCCCGGGCTGAACACTGGGGAGCTGTTTTTT. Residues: CARSPGLNTGELFF.

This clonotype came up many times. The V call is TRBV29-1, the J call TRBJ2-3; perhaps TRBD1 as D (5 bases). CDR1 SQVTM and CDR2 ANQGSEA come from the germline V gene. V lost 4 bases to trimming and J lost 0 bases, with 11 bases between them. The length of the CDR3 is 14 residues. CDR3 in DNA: TGCAGCGTTGGACAGCCACCTAGCACAGATACGCAGTATTTT. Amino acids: CSVGQPPSTDTQYF.

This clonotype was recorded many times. Written as DNA, the CDR3 is TGTGCCAGCAGCTTCTATTCTGGCGGGGGGGAGACCCAGTACTTC. Translation gives CASSFYSGGGETQYF. V gene TRBV5-5 combines with J gene TRBJ2-5, with 8 bases that match TRBD2. CDR3 size: 15 residues. The trim removed 2 bases at V and 5 bases at J, leaving 8 bases unmatched. CDR1 is SGHKS and CDR2 is YYEKEE in the germline V gene (reference sequence).

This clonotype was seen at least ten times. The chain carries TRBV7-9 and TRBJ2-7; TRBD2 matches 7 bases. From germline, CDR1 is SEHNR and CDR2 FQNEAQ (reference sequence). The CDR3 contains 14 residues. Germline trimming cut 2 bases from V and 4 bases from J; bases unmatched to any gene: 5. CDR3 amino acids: CASSLYGGGYEQYV. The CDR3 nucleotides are TGTGCCAGCAGCTTATATGGGGGAGGGTACGAGCAGTACGTC.

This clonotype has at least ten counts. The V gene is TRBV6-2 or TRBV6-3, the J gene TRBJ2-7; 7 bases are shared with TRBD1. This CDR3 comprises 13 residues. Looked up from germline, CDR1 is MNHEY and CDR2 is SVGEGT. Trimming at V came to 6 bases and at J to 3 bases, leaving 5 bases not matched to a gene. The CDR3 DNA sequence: TGTGCCAGCAGACACCGACAGGGCTACGAGCAGTACGTC. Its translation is CASRHRQGYEQYV.